A single sample gave rise to the 14 T cell receptor beta chains below, sequenced in a study of blood T cell repertoires in COVID-19. Profiled with immunoSEQ multiplex PCR; TCRdb holds only in-frame clones, not every one. The sample gives 40,000 to 45,000 clones, about 89% of which show up once; 20% to 25% is in the top ten. What was sequenced was peripheral blood. These receptors came from a man between 50 and 59 years old with active COVID-19.

The chain uses TRBV6-2 or TRBV6-3 and TRBJ2-1, with D perhaps TRBD2 (6 bases). CDR1 and CDR2 (germline): MNHEY, SVGEGT. CDR3 length: 17 amino acids. V dropped 8 bases and J dropped 2 bases, with 22 bases sitting between them. The CDR3 loop is CASGQSQRGRTYNEQFF. DNA of the CDR3: TGTGCCAGCGGCCAATCCCAACGGGGGAGGACCTACAATGAGCAGTTCTTC.

The genes are TRBV5-8 and TRBJ2-6; the D is unclear. The CDR3 has 15 amino acids. With 1 base removed from V and 0 bases from J, the gap between germline ends came to 5 bases. Germline CDR1 reads SGHTS; CDR2 reads YDEGEE. The CDR3 nucleotides read TGTGCCAGCAGCTTGTTCCTCTCTGGGGCCAACGTCCTGACTTTC. Translated, it gives CASSLFLSGANVLTF.

The chain uses TRBV10-3 and TRBJ1-2; 8 nucleotides line up with TRBD1. Losses at the gene ends were 5 bases for V and 2 bases for J; bases not matched to a gene: 7. CDR1 is ENHRY and CDR2 is SYGVKD in the germline V gene. The CDR3 is 15 residues long. CDR3 region: CAISQTDRGNYGYTF. The CDR3 DNA reads as TGTGCCATCAGTCAGACTGACAGGGGCAACTATGGCTACACCTTC.

The genes are TRBV9 and TRBJ2-2; D is possibly TRBD1 (6 bases). V was trimmed by 3 bases and J by 5 bases, leaving 11 bases between them. The CDR3 is made up of 14 amino acids. Germline CDR1 is SGDLS and CDR2 is YYNGEE. The DNA of the CDR3 is TGTGCCAGCAGCGCAGGGGTTGGGACCGGGGAGCTGTTTTTT. Amino acid sequence: CASSAGVGTGELFF.

V usage is TRBV30 and J usage is TRBJ2-1; D is possibly TRBD1 (6 bases). From germline, CDR1 is GTSNPN and CDR2 SVGIG (reference sequence). The CDR3 totals 15 residues. Deletions cut 4 bases from V and 0 bases from J, with 13 bases between. The CDR3 region has the DNA TGTGCCTGGAACCGCCAGGGGACCTCCTACAATGAGCAGTTCTTC. Encoded protein: CAWNRQGTSYNEQFF.

V is TRBV7-9 and J is TRBJ2-1; tentative D call: TRBD2 (5 bases). Trimming pared 0 bases from V and 1 base from J, leaving 7 bases between. The germline gives CDR1 SEHNR, CDR2 FQNEAQ (reference sequence). This CDR3 comprises 15 residues. CDR3 residues: CASSLAGDSYNEQFF. The CDR3 DNA sequence: TGTGCCAGCAGCTTAGCGGGAGATTCCTACAATGAGCAGTTCTTC.

The chain's CDR3 is CASSTRPNEQFF. CDR3 bases: TGTGCCAGCAGTACTCGTCCCAATGAGCAGTTCTTC. The chain combines TRBV27 with TRBJ2-1; the D is unclear. CDR3 length equals 12 residues. V was clipped by 5 bases and J by 6 bases, with 8 bases between them. Germline assignment: CDR1 MNHEY and CDR2 SMNVEV (reference sequence).

The chain combines TRBV28 with TRBJ1-2; TRBD1 aligns across 10 bases. The CDR3 totals 16 residues. Trimming cost V 5 bases and J 7 bases; bases outside gene matches: 13. CDR1 is MDHEN and CDR2 is SYDVKM in the germline V gene. The CDR3 DNA reads as TGTGCCAGCAGTCCAACCGCGACAGGGGGCTTTGGTGGCTACACCTTC. It translates to CASSPTATGGFGGYTF.

The V and J genes are TRBV19 and TRBJ2-7; 10 nucleotides match TRBD1. The ends lost 3 bases at V and 3 bases at J; junction bases unmatched: 2. CDR3 length: 14 residues. CDR1 and CDR2 from the germline V gene are LNHDA and SQIVND (reference sequence). DNA for the CDR3: TGTGCCAGTAGTATTGGACAGGGGGACTACGAGCAGTACTTC. Its translation: CASSIGQGDYEQYF.

V gene TRBV13 combines with J gene TRBJ2-2; TRBD2 matches at 8 bases. The V gene's germline CDR1 is PRHDT and CDR2 FYEKMQ (reference sequence). V was clipped by 5 bases and J by 1 base; unmatched bases: 6. The CDR3 extends over 16 amino acids. CDR3 DNA sequence: TGTGCCAGCAGCCCTAGACTAGCGAGGAACACCGGGGAGCTGTTTTTT. Translating gives CASSPRLARNTGELFF. Based on the CDR3 plus reference TRBV13 and TRBJ2-2, the full variable domain is AAGVIQSPRHLIKEKRETATLKCYPIPRHDTVYWYQQGPGQDPQFLISFYEKMQSDKGSIPDRFSAQQFSDYHSELNMSSLELGDSALYFCASSPRLARNTGELFFGEGSRLTVL.

This clone was seen once. The chain combines TRBV6-6 with TRBJ2-3; 10 nucleotides line up with TRBD2. The CDR3 has 15 amino acids. Trimming took 5 bases from V and 6 from J; bases not matched to a gene: 8. Germline lookup yields CDR1 MNHNY and CDR2 SVGAGI (reference sequence). CDR3 nucleotide sequence: TGTGCCAGCAGTCAGGGACTAGCGATATCGGATACGCAGTATTTT. Protein product: CASSQGLAISDTQYF.

J is TRBJ2-1 and V is TRBV7-9, with 8 bases identical to TRBD2. V gave up 3 bases and J gave up 0 bases; unmatched junction bases: 4. The CDR3 is made up of 16 amino acids. CDR1 and CDR2 from the germline V gene are SEHNR and FQNEAQ (reference sequence). The chain's CDR3 is CASSFGGTSSYNEQFF. The CDR3 DNA follows: TGTGCCAGCAGCTTTGGCGGGACTAGCTCCTACAATGAGCAGTTCTTC.

The chain employs TRBV3-1 (or the pseudogene TRBV3-2) and TRBJ2-2, with 8 nucleotides matching TRBD2. This CDR3 spans 16 amino acids. CDR1 LGHDT and CDR2 YNNKEL come from the germline V gene (reference sequence). The V gene end was trimmed by 3 bases and the J gene end by 5 bases; junction bases not matched to a gene: 8. CDR3 DNA: TGTGCCAGCAGCCATGGATCGGGGGGGAAAACCGGGGAGCTGTTTTTT. Translated: CASSHGSGGKTGELFF.

The rearrangement uses TRBV3-1 (or the pseudogene TRBV3-2) and TRBJ2-2, with 14 nucleotides matching TRBD2. J lost 4 bases, V lost 4 bases, and 2 bases had no gene match. The CDR3 has 16 residues. Germline loops: CDR1 LGHDT, CDR2 YNNKEL (reference sequence). The CDR3 DNA reads as TGTGCCAGCAGCCGACTAGCGGGAGGGAGCACCGGGGAGCTGTTTTTT. The encoded protein is CASSRLAGGSTGELFF.